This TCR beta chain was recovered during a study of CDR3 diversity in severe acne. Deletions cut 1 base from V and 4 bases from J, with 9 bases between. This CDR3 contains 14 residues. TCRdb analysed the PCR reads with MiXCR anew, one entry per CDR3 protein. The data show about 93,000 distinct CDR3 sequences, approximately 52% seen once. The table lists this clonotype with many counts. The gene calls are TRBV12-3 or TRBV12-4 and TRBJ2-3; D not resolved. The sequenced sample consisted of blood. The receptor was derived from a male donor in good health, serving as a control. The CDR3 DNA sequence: TGTGCCAGCAGTTTAGGGCAAATCCCAGATACGCAGTATTTT. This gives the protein CASSLGQIPDTQYF.